This TCR beta chain stems from a study of neurological immune-mediated disorders. 5'RACE with 10-nucleotide random UMIs generated the cDNA. Every sequencing run generated over 170 million TCR-beta sequences from 15-18 subjects. One entry per CDR3 protein results from TCRdb running MiXCR on the 5' RACE reads. Among some 37,000 distinct CDR3 sequences, 10% were seen once, and the ten largest hold roughly 7%. There are many counts of this clonotype. Per the germline V gene, CDR1 is SGHTA and CDR2 is FQGNSA. V was clipped by 5 bases and J by 0 bases, with 8 bases between them. The CDR3 totals 13 residues. This chain connects TRBV7-2 to TRBJ2-7, with D possibly matching TRBD1 (5 bases). The TCR originated in a woman between 25 and 40 years old with HTLV-1-associated myelopathy (HAM/TSP). Sequencing used PBMCs. The CDR3 region is CASSRQTSYEQYF. The CDR3 DNA reads TGTGCCAGCAGCCGACAGACCTCCTACGAGCAGTACTTC.